This T cell receptor beta chain was documented in a study of control samples from healthy donors and cancer patients (TCRdb year 2020). Looking up the germline V gene (reference sequence) yields CDR1 SGHNT and CDR2 YYREEE. The CDR3 sequence holds 14 residues, the cysteine and phenylalanine included. The sequence is cut down to CDR3 DNA, 42 bases in frame from base 1. V is shortened by 2 bases, J by 2 bases, and the region joining them spans 8 bases. Details on this clone: This clone's antigen is unknown. No clone much larger than this one lies a single base away; base qualities are absent.

The library was prepared using the immunoSEQ multiplex PCR assay. TCRdb carries this immuneACCESS record with in-frame sequences only. Its versions omit some clonotypes, under half of them owing to an unresolved V gene in the studies checked, with the rest unexplained. The sample table holds some 120,000 clones, of which more than 85% were seen once. About 9% of the sample lies in the top ten. The sample comprised blood. The TCR comes from a man between 18 and 29 years old in good health. The sequence links TRBV5-4 to TRBJ1-3; the D gene is not confidently resolved. This receptor carries the CDR3 CASSFPGTGNTIYF. The bases read TGTGCCAGCAGCTTCCCCGGAACTGGAAACACCATATATTTT.